The text below deals with one T cell receptor (beta chain). Treatment of the sample: oral pan-JAK inhibitor, 5-10 mg twice daily. Specimens obtained from alopecia areata patients comprised lesional scalp punch biopsies and peripheral blood. Sequencing relied on a cDNA template that was reverse transcribed from extracted RNA. Profiled with immunoSEQ multiplex PCR; TCRdb holds only in-frame clones, not every one. This sample has 210,000 or so clones, with around 66% found just once. This sample stems from a study of CD8+ T cells in alopecia areata. Study in general: A regimen of oral tofacitinib, 5 to 10 mg twice daily, was given to treated patients.

With 3 bases removed from V and 8 bases from J, the gap between germline ends came to 13 bases. Germline CDR1 is WSHSY and CDR2 is SAAADI. The CDR3 runs 13 residues. This sequence originates from a human donor with alopecia areata. Material: CD4+ T cells sorted from blood, obtained at approximately week 42, from a patient treated with tofacitinib. This rearrangement joins TRBV10-2 to TRBJ1-2; D perhaps matches TRBD1 (5 bases). The CDR3 loop reads CASSEDSLLGYTF. CDR3 in DNA: TGCGCCAGCAGTGAAGACAGCCTCCTAGGCTACACCTTC.